This record concerns one T cell receptor (beta chain) sequence. Assay: immunoSEQ multiplex PCR; the TCRdb copy retains only in-frame clones and omits some. The data contain about 210,000 clones, roughly 89% of them singletons. V lost 3 bases to trimming and J lost 5 bases, with 16 bases between them. The CDR3 sequence is 16 residues long. Germline CDR1 and CDR2: KGHSH and LQKENI. This sample is part of a study of blood T cell repertoires in COVID-19. Overall study context: In each case, the material was cDNA or gDNA derived from T cells, B-cell-depleted T cells, or PBMCs.

Input material: peripheral blood. The source of this sequence is a man aged 55 to 69 who had recovered from COVID-19. The chain uses TRBV18 and TRBJ1-4, with D uncertain. CDR3 loop: CASSPPRTTGNEKLFF. CDR3 coding DNA: TGTGCCAGCTCACCGCCACGCACGACTGGGAATGAAAAACTGTTTTTT.